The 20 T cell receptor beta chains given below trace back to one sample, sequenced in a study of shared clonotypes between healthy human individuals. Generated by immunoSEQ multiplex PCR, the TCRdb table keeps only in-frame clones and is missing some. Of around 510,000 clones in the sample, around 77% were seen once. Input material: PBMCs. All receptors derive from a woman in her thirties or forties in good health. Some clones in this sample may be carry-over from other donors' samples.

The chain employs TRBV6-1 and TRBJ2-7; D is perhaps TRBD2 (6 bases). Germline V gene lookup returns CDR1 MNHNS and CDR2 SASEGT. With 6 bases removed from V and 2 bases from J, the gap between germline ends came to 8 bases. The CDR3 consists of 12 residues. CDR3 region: CASRTGAYEQYF. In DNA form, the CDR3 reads TGTGCCAGCAGAACGGGAGCCTACGAGCAGTACTTC.

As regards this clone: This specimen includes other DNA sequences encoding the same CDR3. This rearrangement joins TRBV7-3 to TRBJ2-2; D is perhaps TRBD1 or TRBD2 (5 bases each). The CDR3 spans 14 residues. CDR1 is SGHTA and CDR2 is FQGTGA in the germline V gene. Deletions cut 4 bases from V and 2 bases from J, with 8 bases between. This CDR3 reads CASSSGPNTGELFF. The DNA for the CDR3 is TGTGCCAGCAGCTCGGGACCTAACACCGGGGAGCTGTTTTTT.

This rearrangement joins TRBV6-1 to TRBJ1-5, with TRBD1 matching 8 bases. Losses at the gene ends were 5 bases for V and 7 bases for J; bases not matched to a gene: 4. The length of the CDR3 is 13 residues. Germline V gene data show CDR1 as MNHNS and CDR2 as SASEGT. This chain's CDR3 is CASSRQGYQPQHF. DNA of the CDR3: TGTGCCAGCAGTAGACAGGGGTACCAGCCCCAGCATTTT.

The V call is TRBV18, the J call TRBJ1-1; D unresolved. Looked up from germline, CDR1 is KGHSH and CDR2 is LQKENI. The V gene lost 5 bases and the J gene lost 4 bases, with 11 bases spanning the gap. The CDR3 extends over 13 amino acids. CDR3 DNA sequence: TGTGCCAGCTCATCAGAGTTGGGCACTGAAGCTTTCTTT. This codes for CASSSELGTEAFF.

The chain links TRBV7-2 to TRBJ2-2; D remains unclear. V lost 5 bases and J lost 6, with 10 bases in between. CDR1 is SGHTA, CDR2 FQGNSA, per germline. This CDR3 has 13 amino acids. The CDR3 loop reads CASSPRFSGELFF. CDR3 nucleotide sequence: TGTGCCAGCAGCCCCCGTTTCTCCGGGGAGCTGTTTTTT.

The CDR3 DNA is TGTGCCAGCAGCTTGCCTGGACAGGGTGGTGGGGAGACCCAGTACTTC. Its protein product is CASSLPGQGGGETQYF. The chain employs TRBV5-4 and TRBJ2-5; TRBD1 aligns across 8 bases. The germline V gene has CDR1 SGHNT and CDR2 YYREEE (reference sequence). V dropped 1 base and J dropped 5; count of bases not matched to a gene: 10. The CDR3 covers 16 residues.

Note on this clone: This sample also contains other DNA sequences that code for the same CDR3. This chain's CDR3 is CASSSRTGYNEQFF. CDR3 in DNA: TGTGCCAGCAGCTCCCGGACAGGCTACAATGAGCAGTTCTTC. V is TRBV7-2 and J is TRBJ2-1, with 7 bases identical to TRBD1. CDR1 and CDR2 (germline): SGHTA, FQGNSA. The CDR3 contains 14 residues. V shed 4 bases and J 3 bases; nucleotides not matched to a gene: 3. Full variable domain (remainder filled in from reference TRBV7-2 and TRBJ2-1): GAGVSQSPSNKVTEKGKDVELRCDPISGHTALYWYRQSLGQGLEFLIYFQGNSAPDKSGLPSDRFSAERTGGSVSTLTIQRTQQEDSAVYLCASSSRTGYNEQFFGPGTRLTVL.

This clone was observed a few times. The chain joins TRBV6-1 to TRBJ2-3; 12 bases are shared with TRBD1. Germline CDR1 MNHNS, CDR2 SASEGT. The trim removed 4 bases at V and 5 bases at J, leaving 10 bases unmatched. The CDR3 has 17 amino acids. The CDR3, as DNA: TGTGCCAGCAGTGCCTTACCGGGACAGGGGGCCGTAGATACGCAGTATTTT. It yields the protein CASSALPGQGAVDTQYF.

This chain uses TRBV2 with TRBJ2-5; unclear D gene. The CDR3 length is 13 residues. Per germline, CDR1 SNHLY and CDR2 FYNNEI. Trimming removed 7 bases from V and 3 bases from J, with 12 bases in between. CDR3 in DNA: TGTGCCAGCACTACGGGTTTCGAAGAGACCCAGTACTTC. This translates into CASTTGFEETQYF.

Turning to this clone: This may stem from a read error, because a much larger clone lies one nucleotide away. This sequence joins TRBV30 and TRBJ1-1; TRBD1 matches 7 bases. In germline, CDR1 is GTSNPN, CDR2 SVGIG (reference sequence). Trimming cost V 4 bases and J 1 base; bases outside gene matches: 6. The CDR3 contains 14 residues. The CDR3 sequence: CAWMDRDRNTEAFF. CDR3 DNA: TGTGCCTGGATGGACCGGGACAGGAACACTGAAGCTTTCTTT.

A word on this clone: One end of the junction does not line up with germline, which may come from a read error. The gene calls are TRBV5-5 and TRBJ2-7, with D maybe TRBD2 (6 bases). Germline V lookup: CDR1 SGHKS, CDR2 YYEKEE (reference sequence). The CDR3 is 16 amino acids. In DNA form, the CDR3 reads TGCGCCAGCAGCCAGGGATTATCGGGACTCCGGGCCGAGCAGTACTTC. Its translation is CASSQGLSGLRAEQYF.

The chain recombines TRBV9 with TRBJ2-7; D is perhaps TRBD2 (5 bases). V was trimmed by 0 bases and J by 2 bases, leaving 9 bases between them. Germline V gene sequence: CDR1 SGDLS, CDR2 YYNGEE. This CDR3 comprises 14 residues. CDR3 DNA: TGTGCCAGCAGCGTAGGGGGAGAAACCTACGAGCAGTACTTC. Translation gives CASSVGGETYEQYF.

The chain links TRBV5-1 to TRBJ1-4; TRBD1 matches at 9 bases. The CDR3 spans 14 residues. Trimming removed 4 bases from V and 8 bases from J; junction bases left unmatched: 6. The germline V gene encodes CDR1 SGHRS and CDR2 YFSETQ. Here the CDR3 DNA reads TGCGCCAGCAGCGGAGGGACAGGGTTAGAAAAACTGTTTTTT. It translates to CASSGGTGLEKLFF.

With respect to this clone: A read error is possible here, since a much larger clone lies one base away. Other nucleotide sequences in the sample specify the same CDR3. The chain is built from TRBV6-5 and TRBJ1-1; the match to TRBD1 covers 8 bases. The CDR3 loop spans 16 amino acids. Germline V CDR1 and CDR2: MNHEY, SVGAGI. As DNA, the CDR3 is TGTGCCAGCAGTTACGTCCCTGACAGGGGCGGCACTGAAGCCTTCTTT. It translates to CASSYVPDRGGTEAFF.

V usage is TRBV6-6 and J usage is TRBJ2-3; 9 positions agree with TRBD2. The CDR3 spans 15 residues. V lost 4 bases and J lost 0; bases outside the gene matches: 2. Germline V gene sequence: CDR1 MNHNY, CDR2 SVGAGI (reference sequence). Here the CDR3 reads CASSSSGRSTDTQYF. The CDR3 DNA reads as TGTGCCAGCAGTTCCAGCGGGAGGAGCACAGATACGCAGTATTTT.

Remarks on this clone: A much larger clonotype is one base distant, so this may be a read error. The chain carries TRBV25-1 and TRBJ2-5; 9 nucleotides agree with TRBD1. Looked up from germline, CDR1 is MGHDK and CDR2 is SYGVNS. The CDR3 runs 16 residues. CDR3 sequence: CAGSVAGTGYQETQYF. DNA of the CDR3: TGTGCCGGCAGTGTGGCCGGGACAGGGTACCAAGAGACCCAGTACTTC.

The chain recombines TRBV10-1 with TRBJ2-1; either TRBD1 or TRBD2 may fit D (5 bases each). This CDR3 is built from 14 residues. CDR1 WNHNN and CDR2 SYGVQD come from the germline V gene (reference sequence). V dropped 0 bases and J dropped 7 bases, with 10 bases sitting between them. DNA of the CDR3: TGCGCCAGCAGTGAGTCGGGACGGAATAATGAGCAGTTCTTC. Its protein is CASSESGRNNEQFF.

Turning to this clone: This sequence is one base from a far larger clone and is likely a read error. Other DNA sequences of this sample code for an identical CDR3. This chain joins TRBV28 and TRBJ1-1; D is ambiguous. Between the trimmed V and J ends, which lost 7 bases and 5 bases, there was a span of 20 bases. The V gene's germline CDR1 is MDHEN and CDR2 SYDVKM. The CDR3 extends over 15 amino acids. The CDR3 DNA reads TGTGCCAGCAATACCCCGTTCCAAGGGCGTACTGAAGCTTTCTTT. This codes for CASNTPFQGRTEAFF.

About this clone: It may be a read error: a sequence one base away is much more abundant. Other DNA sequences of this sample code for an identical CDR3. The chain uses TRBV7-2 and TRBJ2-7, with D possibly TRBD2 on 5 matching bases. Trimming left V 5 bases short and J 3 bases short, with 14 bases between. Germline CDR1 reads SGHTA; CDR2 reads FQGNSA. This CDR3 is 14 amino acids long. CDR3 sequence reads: CASSPQRTSYEQYF. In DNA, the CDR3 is TGTGCCAGCAGCCCACAGAGAACTAGCTACGAGCAGTACTTC.

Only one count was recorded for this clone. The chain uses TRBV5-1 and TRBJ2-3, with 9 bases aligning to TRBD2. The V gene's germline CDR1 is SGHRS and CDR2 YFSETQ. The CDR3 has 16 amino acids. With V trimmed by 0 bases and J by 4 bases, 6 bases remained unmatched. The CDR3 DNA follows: TGCGCCAGCAGCTTGGCCGGACTAGCGCCCGCAGATACGCAGTATTTT. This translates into CASSLAGLAPADTQYF.